This T cell receptor (beta chain) was recovered during a study of blood T cell repertoires in COVID-19. This clone was picked up one time. Clones were read by immunoSEQ multiplex PCR, and TCRdb kept only the in-frame ones, dropping some. The table includes about 270,000 clones, about nine tenths detected once. Trimming removed 6 bases from V and 7 bases from J; junction bases left unmatched: 6. CDR3 size: 14 residues. CDR1 and CDR2 (germline): MRHNA, SNTAGT. This clonotype originated in a person aged 18-35 years with COVID-19, enrolled during active disease. J is TRBJ2-1 and V is TRBV6-4, with 10 positions matching TRBD2. What was sequenced was peripheral blood. CDR3 sequence: CASREREGGNEQFF. The CDR3, as DNA: TGTGCCAGCAGGGAGCGGGAGGGTGGTAATGAGCAGTTCTTC.